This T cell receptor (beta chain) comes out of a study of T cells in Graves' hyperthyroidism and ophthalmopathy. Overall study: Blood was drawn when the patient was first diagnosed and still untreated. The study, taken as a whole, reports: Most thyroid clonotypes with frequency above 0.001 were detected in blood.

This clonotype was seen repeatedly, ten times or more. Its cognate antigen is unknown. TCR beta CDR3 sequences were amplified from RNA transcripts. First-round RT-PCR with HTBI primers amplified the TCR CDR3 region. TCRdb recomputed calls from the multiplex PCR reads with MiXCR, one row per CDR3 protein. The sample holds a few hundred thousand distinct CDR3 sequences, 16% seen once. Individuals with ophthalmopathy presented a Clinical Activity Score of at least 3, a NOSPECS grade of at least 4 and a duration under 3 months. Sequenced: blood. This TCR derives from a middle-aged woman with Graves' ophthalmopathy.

Here the CDR3 reads CASSYAQEANTEAFF. The CDR3 DNA is TGTGCCAGCAGTTACGCTCAGGAGGCGAACACTGAAGCTTTCTTT. V gene TRBV6-5 combines with J gene TRBJ1-1; unclear D gene. This CDR3 has 15 residues. Trimming stripped 2 bases from V and 1 base from J, with 11 bases between. Per the germline V gene, CDR1 is MNHEY and CDR2 is SVGAGI.